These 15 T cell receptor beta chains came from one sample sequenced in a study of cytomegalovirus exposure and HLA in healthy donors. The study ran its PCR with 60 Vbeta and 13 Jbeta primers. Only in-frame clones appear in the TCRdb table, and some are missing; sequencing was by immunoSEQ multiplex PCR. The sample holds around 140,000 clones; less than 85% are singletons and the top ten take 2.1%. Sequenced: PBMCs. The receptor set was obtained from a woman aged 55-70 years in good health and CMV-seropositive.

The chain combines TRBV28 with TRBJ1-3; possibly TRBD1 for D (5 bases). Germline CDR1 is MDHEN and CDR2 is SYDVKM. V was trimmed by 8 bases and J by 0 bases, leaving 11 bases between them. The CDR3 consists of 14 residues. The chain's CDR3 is CASRWGGSGNTIYF. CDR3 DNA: TGTGCCAGCCGATGGGGGGGCTCTGGAAACACCATATATTTT.

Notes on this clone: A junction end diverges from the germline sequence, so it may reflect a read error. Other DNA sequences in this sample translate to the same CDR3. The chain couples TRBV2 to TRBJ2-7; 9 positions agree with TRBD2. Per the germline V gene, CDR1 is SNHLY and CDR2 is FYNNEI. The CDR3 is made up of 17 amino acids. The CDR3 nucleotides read TGTGCCAGCAGTGAAGGAGTTGTAGCGGGAGCATTGAACGAACAGTACTTC. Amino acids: CASSEGVVAGALNEQYF.

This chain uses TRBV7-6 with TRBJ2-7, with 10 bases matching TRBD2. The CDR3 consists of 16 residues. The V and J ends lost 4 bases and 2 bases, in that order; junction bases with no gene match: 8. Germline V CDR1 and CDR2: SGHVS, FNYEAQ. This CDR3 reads CASSSQKAGGPYEQYF. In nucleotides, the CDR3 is TGTGCCAGCAGCTCGCAAAAAGCGGGAGGGCCCTACGAGCAGTACTTC.

CDR3 nucleotide sequence: TGTGCCAGCATCATGGGGGGAGGGGCTTCTATAAGTGGCTACACCTTC. Protein product: CASIMGGGASISGYTF. This rearrangement joins TRBV2 to TRBJ1-2; TRBD1 is a possible D gene (5 bases). The germline V gene encodes CDR1 SNHLY and CDR2 FYNNEI. The CDR3 spans 16 residues. V was pared by 7 bases and J by 7 bases, with 25 bases between.

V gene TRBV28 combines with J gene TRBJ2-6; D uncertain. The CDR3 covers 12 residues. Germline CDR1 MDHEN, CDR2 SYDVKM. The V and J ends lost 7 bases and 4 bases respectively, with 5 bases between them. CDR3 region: CASTAGANVLTF. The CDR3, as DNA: TGTGCCAGCACCGCGGGGGCCAACGTCCTGACTTTC.

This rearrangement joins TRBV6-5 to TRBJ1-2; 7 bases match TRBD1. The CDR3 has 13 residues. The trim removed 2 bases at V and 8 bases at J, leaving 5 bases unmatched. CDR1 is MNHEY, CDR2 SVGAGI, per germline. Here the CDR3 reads CASSYPEGAGYTF. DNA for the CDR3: TGTGCCAGCAGTTACCCAGAGGGGGCGGGCTACACCTTC.

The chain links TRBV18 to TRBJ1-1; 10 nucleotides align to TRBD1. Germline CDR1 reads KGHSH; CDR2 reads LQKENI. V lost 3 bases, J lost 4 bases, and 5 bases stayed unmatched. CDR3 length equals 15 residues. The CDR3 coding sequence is TGTGCCAGCTCACCGAGACAGGGGGCAGTCACTGAAGCTTTCTTT. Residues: CASSPRQGAVTEAFF.

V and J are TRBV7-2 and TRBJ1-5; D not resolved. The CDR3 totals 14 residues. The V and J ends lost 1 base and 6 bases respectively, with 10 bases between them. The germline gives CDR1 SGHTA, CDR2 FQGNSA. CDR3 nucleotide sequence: TGTGCCAGCAGCTTAGATTCAGGAACTCAGCCCCAGCATTTT. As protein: CASSLDSGTQPQHF.

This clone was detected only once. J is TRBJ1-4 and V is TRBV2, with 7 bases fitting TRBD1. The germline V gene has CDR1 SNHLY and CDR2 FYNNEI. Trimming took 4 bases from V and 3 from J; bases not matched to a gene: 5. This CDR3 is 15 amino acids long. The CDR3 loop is CASSATGTANEKLFF. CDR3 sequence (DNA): TGTGCCAGCAGTGCCACCGGGACAGCTAATGAAAAACTGTTTTTT.

Written as DNA, the CDR3 is TGTGCCAGCAGTTACTCGACAGGGGTACAAGAGACCCAGTACTTC. Protein product: CASSYSTGVQETQYF. This chain connects TRBV6-5 to TRBJ2-5; 8 bases are shared with TRBD1. Trimming at V came to 0 bases and at J to 2 bases, leaving 2 bases not matched to a gene. Germline lookup yields CDR1 MNHEY and CDR2 SVGAGI. The CDR3 extends over 15 amino acids.

CDR3: CASSSGQRSSYEQYF. CDR3 sequence (DNA): TGTGCCAGCAGCTCCGGACAGCGAAGCTCCTACGAGCAGTACTTC. V gene TRBV28 combines with J gene TRBJ2-7; D is possibly TRBD1 (6 bases). Trimming stripped 6 bases from V and 0 bases from J, with 15 bases between. This CDR3 spans 15 amino acids. The V gene's germline CDR1 is MDHEN and CDR2 SYDVKM.

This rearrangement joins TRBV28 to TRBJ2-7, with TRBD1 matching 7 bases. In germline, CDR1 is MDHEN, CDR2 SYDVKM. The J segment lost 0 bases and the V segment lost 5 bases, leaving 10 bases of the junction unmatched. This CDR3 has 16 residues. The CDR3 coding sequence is TGTGCCAGCAGTATTATCGGGACAGCGAGCTCCTACGAGCAGTACTTC. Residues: CASSIIGTASSYEQYF. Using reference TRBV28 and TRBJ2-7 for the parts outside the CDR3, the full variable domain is DVKVTQSSRYLVKRTGEKVFLECVQDMDHENMFWYRQDPGLGLRLIYFSYDVKMKEKGDIPEGYSVSREKKERFSLILESASTNQTSMYLCASSIIGTASSYEQYFGPGTRLTVT.

The CDR3 protein is CASSLVGGANYGYTF. The CDR3 region has the DNA TGTGCCAGCAGCTTGGTTGGGGGGGCCAACTATGGCTACACCTTC. The chain carries TRBV5-6 and TRBJ1-2; a possible D gene is TRBD1 (6 bases). Trimming stripped 0 bases from V and 2 bases from J, with 11 bases between. Germline-derived CDR1 and CDR2 are SGHDT and YYEEEE. This CDR3 contains 15 residues.

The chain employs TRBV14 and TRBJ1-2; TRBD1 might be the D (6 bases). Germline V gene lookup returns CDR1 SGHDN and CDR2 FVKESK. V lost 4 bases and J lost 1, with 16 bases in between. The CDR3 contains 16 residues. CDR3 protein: CASSPTGTLFNYGYTF. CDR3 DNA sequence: TGTGCCAGCAGCCCTACAGGGACACTTTTTAACTATGGCTACACCTTC.

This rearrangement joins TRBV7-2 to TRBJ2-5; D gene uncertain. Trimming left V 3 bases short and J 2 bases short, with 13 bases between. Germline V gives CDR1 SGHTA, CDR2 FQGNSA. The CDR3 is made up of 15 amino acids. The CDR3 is CASSLRGSSQETQYF. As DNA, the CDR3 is TGTGCCAGCAGCTTGCGAGGCAGTAGTCAAGAGACCCAGTACTTC.